This T cell receptor (beta chain) was sequenced for a study of blood T cell repertoires in COVID-19. A note on this clone: Compared with germline, one end of the junction differs, possibly owing to a read error.

Source study methods: Counts of nucleated cells, estimated from reference gene primer amplification, were obtained. Repertoires were generated with immunoSEQ multiplex PCR, while TCRdb's copy carries only in-frame clones and drops some. That table supplies the V and J calls and clone size; D and trimming were determined from the DNA. Of around 220,000 clones in the sample, roughly nine tenths were seen once. This CDR3 is built from 15 residues. Looked up from germline, CDR1 is MNHNS and CDR2 is SASEGT. This TCR derives from a man aged 35-49 years with active or convalescent COVID-19. Sample: peripheral blood. The rearrangement uses TRBV6-1 and TRBJ2-5; 12 bases align to TRBD2. CDR3 residues: CASREGLAGWETQYF. The CDR3 nucleotides read TGTGCCAGCAGGGAAGGACTAGCGGGATGGGAGACCCAGTACTTC.